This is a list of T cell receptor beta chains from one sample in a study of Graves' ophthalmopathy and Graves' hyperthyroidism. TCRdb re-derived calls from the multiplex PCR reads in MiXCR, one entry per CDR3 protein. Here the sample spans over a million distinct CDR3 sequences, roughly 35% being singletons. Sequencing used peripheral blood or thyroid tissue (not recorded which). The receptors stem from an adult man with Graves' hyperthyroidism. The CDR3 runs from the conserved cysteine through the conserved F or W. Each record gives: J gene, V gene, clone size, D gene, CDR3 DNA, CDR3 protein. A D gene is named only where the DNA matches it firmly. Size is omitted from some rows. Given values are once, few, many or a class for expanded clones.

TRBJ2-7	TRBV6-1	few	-	TGTGCCAGCAGCGTCACACCAGTCGAGCAGTACTTC	CASSVTPVEQYF
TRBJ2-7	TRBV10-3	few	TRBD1	TGTGCCATCAGCGGGACAGGGGCCTCCTACGAGCAGTACTTC	CAISGTGASYEQYF
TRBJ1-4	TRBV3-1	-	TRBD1	TGTGCCAGCAGTAGAACCCGGGACAGTAATGAAAAACTGTTTTTT	CASSRTRDSNEKLFF
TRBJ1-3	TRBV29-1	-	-	TGCAGTCGAGCTACAGGGTTGGGAAACACCATATATTTT	CSRATGLGNTIYF
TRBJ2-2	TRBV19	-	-	TGTGCCAGTAGTACCCACAGGGAGAACACCGGGGAGCTGTTTTTT	CASSTHRENTGELFF
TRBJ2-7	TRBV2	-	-	TGTGCCAGCTTGGGGACGCCTGCCTACGAGCAGTACTTC	CASLGTPAYEQYF
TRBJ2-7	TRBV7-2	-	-	TGTGCCAGCAGGTCAGCCGGGACATTTTACGAGCAGTACTTC	CASRSAGTFYEQYF
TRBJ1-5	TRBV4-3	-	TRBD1	TGCGCCAGCAGCCACGAGACAGGGGGTTATAGCAATCAGCCCCAGCATTTT	CASSHETGGYSNQPQHF
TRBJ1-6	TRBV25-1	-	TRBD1	TGTGCTAGACCGGGACAGGGGGATTCACCCCTCCACTTT	CARPGQGDSPLHF
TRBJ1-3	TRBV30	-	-	TGTGCCTGGAGTCCCAATAGGAACACCATATATTTT	CAWSPNRNTIYF
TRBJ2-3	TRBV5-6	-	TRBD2	TGTGCCAGCAGCTTGGAACTAGCGGGAGGATGGGGCACAGATACGCAGTATTTT	CASSLELAGGWGTDTQYF
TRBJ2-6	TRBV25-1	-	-	TGTGCCAGCAGTGAATATAGGGGGGCCAACGTCCTGACTTTC	CASSEYRGANVLTF
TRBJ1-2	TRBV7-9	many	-	TGTGCCAGCAGCTTAGAGGGGGGCCACTCCTATGGCTACACCTTC	CASSLEGGHSYGYTF
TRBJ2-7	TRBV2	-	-	TGTGCCAGCAGGGGGGCCTTCTCCTACGAGCAGTACTTC	CASRGAFSYEQYF
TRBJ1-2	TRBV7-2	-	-	TGTGCCAGCAGCTTACACCCGGGCGCCGCCTATGGCTACACCTTC	CASSLHPGAAYGYTF
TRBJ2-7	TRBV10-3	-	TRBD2	TGTGCCATCGGGATAGCGGGAGCCGGGGAGCTGTACTTC	CAIGIAGAGELYF
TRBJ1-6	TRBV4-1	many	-	TGCGCCAGCGGGGATTCACCCCTCCACTTT	CASGDSPLHF
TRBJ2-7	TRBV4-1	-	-	TGCGCCAGCAGTCGAGGTAGCCACGAGCAGTACTTC	CASSRGSHEQYF
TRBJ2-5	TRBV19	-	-	TGTGCCAGTAGTATAAACCGGGGCTGGGAAGAGACCCAGTACTTC	CASSINRGWEETQYF
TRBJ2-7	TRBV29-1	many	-	TGCAGCGCAGGGTCGTCCTACGAGCAGTACTTC	CSAGSSYEQYF
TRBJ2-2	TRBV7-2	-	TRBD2	TGTGCCAGCAGCCATGGGAGGCGCGGGGGGCTGTTTTTT	CASSHGRRGGLFF
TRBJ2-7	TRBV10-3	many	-	TGTGCCACTACGCGGACAGACTCCTACGAGCAGTACTTC	CATTRTDSYEQYF
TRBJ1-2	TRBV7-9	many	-	TGTGCCAGCAGCCGGGACGGATCTTATGGCTACACCTTC	CASSRDGSYGYTF
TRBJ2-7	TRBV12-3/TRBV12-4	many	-	TGTGCCAGTAGAGGACAGTACACCTACGAGCAGTACTTC	CASRGQYTYEQYF
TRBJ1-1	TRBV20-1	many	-	TGCAGTGCTAGAGATGGTCGCAGGAACACTGAAGCTTTCTTT	CSARDGRRNTEAFF
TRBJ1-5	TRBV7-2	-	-	TGTGCCAGCAGTCCCTGGGGTCAGCCCCAGCATTTT	CASSPWGQPQHF
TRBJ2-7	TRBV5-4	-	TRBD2	TGTGCCAGCAGCCTCAGTCCGGGACTAGCGGTATACGAGCAGTACTTC	CASSLSPGLAVYEQYF
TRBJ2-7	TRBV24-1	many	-	TGTGCCACCAGCCTGGGGGGCTCCTACGAGCAGTACTTC	CATSLGGSYEQYF
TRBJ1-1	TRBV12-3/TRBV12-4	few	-	TGTGCCAGCAGTATTATGGACAGTCGAACTGAAGCTTTCTTT	CASSIMDSRTEAFF
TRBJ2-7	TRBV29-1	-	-	TGCAGCGTTGGGGCCGAGAATTCCTACGAGCAGTACTTC	CSVGAENSYEQYF
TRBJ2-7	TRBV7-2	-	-	TGTGCCAGTATAGAAGGTTTCGGCAATCAGCCCCAGCAGTACTTC	CASIEGFGNQPQQYF
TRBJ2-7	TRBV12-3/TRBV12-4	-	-	TGTGCCAGCAGCACCGGGATAAGCTCCTACGAGCAGTACTTC	CASSTGISSYEQYF
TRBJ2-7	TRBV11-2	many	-	TGTGCCAGCTCCGGGGCGACCGGTCCCTACGAGCAGTACTTC	CASSGATGPYEQYF
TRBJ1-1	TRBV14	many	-	TGTGCCAGCAGCCAAGAATTAATGAACACTGAAGCTTTCTTT	CASSQELMNTEAFF
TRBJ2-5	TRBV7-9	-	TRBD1	TGTGCCAGCAGCCAAGAAAGGGGACAGGGGACCCAGTACTTC	CASSQERGQGTQYF
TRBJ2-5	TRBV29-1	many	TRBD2	TGCAGCGTTGCACGAGGTAGCGGGAGGGCAGAGACCCAGTACTTC	CSVARGSGRAETQYF
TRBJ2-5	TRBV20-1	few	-	TGCAGTGCCCATCGATTGGTAGCTCGGTCGTGGACCCAGTACTTC	CSAHRLVARSWTQYF
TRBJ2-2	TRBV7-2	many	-	TGTGCCAGCAGCTTCCAGGGTAGTACCGGGGAGCTGTTTTTT	CASSFQGSTGELFF
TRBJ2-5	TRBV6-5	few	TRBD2	TGTGCCAGCAGTCCACGGAGACTAGCCCAAGAGACCCAGTACTTC	CASSPRRLAQETQYF
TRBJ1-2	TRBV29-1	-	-	TGCAGCGTTGGGACCCCCTATGGCTACACCTTC	CSVGTPYGYTF
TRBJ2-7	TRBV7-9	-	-	TGTGCCAGCAGTTTTTCGGGGGACTTGAACTACGAGCAGTACTTC	CASSFSGDLNYEQYF
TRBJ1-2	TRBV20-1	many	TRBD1	TGCAGTGCTAGAGTTAGCGGGACAGGGTCTTATGGCTACACCTTC	CSARVSGTGSYGYTF
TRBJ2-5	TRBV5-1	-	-	TGCGCCAGCACGATTCTCGGGAGTCGGGAGACCCAGTACTTC	CASTILGSRETQYF
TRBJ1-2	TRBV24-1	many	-	TGTGCCACCAGTGATGGGGGGACGGGGAAGAGCGGCTACACCTTC	CATSDGGTGKSGYTF
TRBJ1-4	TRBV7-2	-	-	TGTGCCAGCAGCCAAGAGCCGGGGGAAAAACTGTTTTTT	CASSQEPGEKLFF
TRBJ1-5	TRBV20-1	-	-	TGCAGTGCTAGTTGGGGTAAACAGCCCCAGCATTTT	CSASWGKQPQHF
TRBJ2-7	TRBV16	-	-	TGTGCCAGCAGCCAGGGATCACCCCGGGGCGAGCAGTACTTC	CASSQGSPRGEQYF
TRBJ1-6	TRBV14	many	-	TGTGCCAGCAGCCAGCGGACAAGCTATAATTCACCCCTCCACTTT	CASSQRTSYNSPLHF
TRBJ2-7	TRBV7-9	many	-	TGTGCCAGCAGCTTAGGCCGAAACATAGACGAGCAGTACTTC	CASSLGRNIDEQYF
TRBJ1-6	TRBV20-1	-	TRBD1	TGCAGTGGTTCGCGGGGGGACAGGGTGGAATCACCCCTCCACTTT	CSGSRGDRVESPLHF
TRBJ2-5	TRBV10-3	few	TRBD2	TGTGCCATCAGTGGCCCCAGCGGGAGGGGAGAGACCCAGTACTTC	CAISGPSGRGETQYF
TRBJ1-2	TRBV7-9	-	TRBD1	TGTGCCAACAGGGGAGTGGAAGATGGCTACACCTTC	CANRGVEDGYTF
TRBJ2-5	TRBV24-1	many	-	TGTGCCACCAGTGATTACGACAGACTCTTTCCCCAAGAGACCCAGTACTTC	CATSDYDRLFPQETQYF
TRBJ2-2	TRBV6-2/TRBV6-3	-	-	TGTGCCTCAGATTACCCCCGCCAGGGATTCGGAACTCATAACACCGGGGAGCTGTTTTTT	CASDYPRQGFGTHNTGELFF
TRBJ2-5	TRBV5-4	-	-	TGTGCCAGCAAGTCCACGACCTCTCAAGAGACCCAGTACTTC	CASKSTTSQETQYF
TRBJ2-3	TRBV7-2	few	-	TGTGCCAGCAGCTTGGACAGCCTTCCAGATACGCAGTATTTT	CASSLDSLPDTQYF
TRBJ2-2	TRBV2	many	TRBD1	TGTGCCAGCAGTCGACAGGGGGCAGTCGGGGAGCTGTTTTTT	CASSRQGAVGELFF
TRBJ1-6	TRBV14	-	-	TGTGCCAGCAGCCAACGGCAGGGAGATCCCCTCCACTTT	CASSQRQGDPLHF